The clone carrying this T cell receptor beta chain was seen only once. Antigen: not known. Germline lookup yields CDR1 SGDLS and CDR2 YYNGEE. The CDR3 runs to 13 residues. V lost 3 bases, J lost 4 bases, and 10 bases lay in between. Building of the TCR beta libraries involved iRepertoire HTBI primers and Arm-PCR of CDR3 regions. Each CDR3 protein is one row after TCRdb ran MiXCR on the multiplex PCR reads. The sample consists of approximately 400,000 distinct CDR3 sequences, around 24% of them appearing once. Time point indicated: persistent/refractory GD, antithyroid drugs over 5 years with positive TRAb. The TCR library was prepared using RNA isolated from PBMCs. These data are taken from a study of regulatory T cells in long-lasting Graves disease. Looking at the study overall: Persistent Graves' disease required over 5 years of antithyroid drugs and positive TSH receptor antibodies. Broader study findings: Persistent disease showed a preference for TRBV28, TRBJ1-2 and TRBJ2-5. Persistent patients shared fewer than 3,500 public clonotypes among themselves. Newly diagnosed patients shared fewer, at under 1,000.

This receptor was identified in a female donor with Graves disease. The chain couples TRBV9 to TRBJ1-1; D gene unclear. Sequencing used peripheral blood mononuclear cells (PBMCs), obtained when the disease was refractory, from a patient treated with antithyroid drugs. The CDR3 DNA reads TGTGCCAGCAGCGCAGGACTGATCACTGAAGCTTTCTTT. This gives the protein CASSAGLITEAFF.